These T cell receptor beta chains were read from a single sample in a study of T cell responses to AZD1222 COVID-19 vaccine. TCRdb keeps only in-frame clones here, not all; method: immunoSEQ multiplex PCR. This table has some 150,000 clones, approximately 90% appearing once. The sequencing used peripheral blood, collected on day 0 of AZD1222 vaccination. The source of these receptors is an adult in good health. CDR3s include the opening cysteine and the closing phenylalanine or tryptophan. Each record gives: clone size, V gene, J gene, CDR3 length, D gene, CDR3 protein, CDR3 DNA. The D gene is left open where the match is weak. Clone sizes are given selectively: once, few, many, or a class where the clone is expanded.

NA	TRBV6-2/TRBV6-3	TRBJ1-1	13	NA	CASSYGEGSRAFF	TGTGCCAGCAGTTACGGAGAGGGTTCTAGGGCTTTCTTT
NA	TRBV10-3	TRBJ2-2	14	TRBD1	CAIAGTGVSGELFF	TGTGCCATCGCCGGGACAGGGGTATCCGGGGAGCTGTTTTTT
NA	TRBV27	TRBJ2-7	15	NA	CASSLGGASSYEQYF	TGTGCCAGCAGTTTAGGGGGGGCCTCCTCCTACGAGCAGTACTTC
NA	TRBV7-9	TRBJ1-1	12	NA	CASRDLPTEAFF	TGTGCCAGCAGGGATTTACCCACTGAAGCTTTCTTT
NA	TRBV19	TRBJ1-2	14	NA	CASSMTGLPSGYTF	TGTGCCAGTAGTATGACGGGTTTACCTAGTGGCTACACCTTC
NA	TRBV7-7	TRBJ2-7	15	NA	CASSPPGTLSYEQYF	TGTGCCAGCAGCCCCCCCGGGACTCTCTCCTACGAGCAGTACTTC
NA	TRBV28	TRBJ1-1	13	NA	CASSPTRNTEAFF	TGTGCCAGCAGTCCAACCCGGAACACTGAAGCTTTCTTT
NA	TRBV7-9	TRBJ1-3	13	NA	CASSLETRNTIYF	TGTGCCAGCAGCTTAGAGACTCGAAACACCATATATTTT
NA	TRBV2	TRBJ2-1	12	NA	CAIYNSPGEQFF	TGTGCCATCTACAATTCACCAGGTGAGCAGTTCTTC
NA	TRBV9	TRBJ2-1	15	TRBD2	CASSKNSGSEGEQFF	TGTGCCAGCAGCAAAAATAGCGGGAGCGAGGGTGAGCAGTTCTTC
NA	TRBV29-1	TRBJ2-5	13	NA	CSVEGTVQETQYF	TGCAGCGTTGAGGGGACGGTGCAAGAGACCCAGTACTTC
NA	TRBV28	TRBJ2-7	15	TRBD1	CASSLTGGVSYEQYF	TGTGCCAGCAGTTTAACAGGGGGCGTCAGCTACGAGCAGTACTTC
NA	TRBV21-1	TRBJ1-5	12	NA	CASSILSQPQHF	TGTGCCAGCAGCATATTAAGTCAGCCCCAGCATTTT
NA	TRBV21-1	TRBJ2-3	11	NA	CARSVADTQYF	TGTGCCAGAAGCGTCGCAGATACGCAGTATTTT
NA	TRBV5-6	TRBJ2-2	14	TRBD2	CASSGGLGARELFF	TGTGCCAGCAGTGGCGGACTAGGAGCCCGGGAGCTGTTTTTT
NA	TRBV19	TRBJ2-2	18	TRBD2	CASRGLAGEGVRTGELFF	TGTGCCAGTAGGGGACTAGCGGGAGAAGGAGTACGGACCGGGGAGCTGTTTTTT
NA	TRBV6-2/TRBV6-3	TRBJ1-5	12	NA	CASSFSAQPQHF	TGTGCCAGCAGTTTCAGCGCTCAGCCCCAGCATTTT
few	TRBV27	TRBJ1-2	14	NA	CASSLSGSNYGYTF	TGTGCCAGCAGTTTATCGGGCAGCAACTATGGCTACACCTTC